This paragraph reports one TCR beta chain. This entry belongs to a study of OX40 agonist ivuxolimab in advanced cancers. Repertoires were generated with immunoSEQ multiplex PCR, while TCRdb's copy carries only in-frame clones and drops some. The data hold tens of thousands of clones, with around 90% observed a single time. CDR3 length: 14 residues. The source is an adult with an advanced solid tumor such as melanoma, head and neck, liver or kidney cancer. The sample here was CD4+ or CD8+ T cells sorted from blood, taken in a trial of the OX40 agonist ivuxolimab. V gene TRBV21-1 combines with J gene TRBJ2-1; the D call TRBD1 from the table was never checked on the DNA. TRBV21-1 is designated a pseudogene. CDR3 loop: CASSEGTAYNEQFF. In nucleotides, the CDR3 is TGTGCCAGCAGCGAAGGGACAGCATACAATGAGCAGTTCTTC.